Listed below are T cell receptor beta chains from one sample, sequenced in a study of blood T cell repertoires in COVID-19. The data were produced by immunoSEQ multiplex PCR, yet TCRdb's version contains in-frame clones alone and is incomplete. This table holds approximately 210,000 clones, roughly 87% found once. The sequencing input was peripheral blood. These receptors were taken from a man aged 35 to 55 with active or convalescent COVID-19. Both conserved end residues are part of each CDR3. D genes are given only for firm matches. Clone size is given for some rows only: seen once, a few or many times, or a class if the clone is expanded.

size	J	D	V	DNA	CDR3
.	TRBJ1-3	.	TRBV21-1	TGTGCCAGCAGCGAAAACAGGCCTGGAAACACCATATATTTT	CASSENRPGNTIYF
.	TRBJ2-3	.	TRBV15	TGTGCCACCAGCAGAGTGGCCACCACAGATACGCAGTATTTT	CATSRVATTDTQYF
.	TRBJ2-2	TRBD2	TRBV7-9	TGTGCCAGCAGTATGACTAGCGGGGGGCGCACCGGGGAGCTGTTTTTT	CASSMTSGGRTGELFF
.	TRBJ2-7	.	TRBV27	TGTGCCAGCAGTTCCCTAGACAGCTCCTACGAGCAGTACTTC	CASSSLDSSYEQYF
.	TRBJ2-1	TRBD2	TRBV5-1	TGCGCCAGCAGCCCCCCCGGGACTAGCGGGGGGGCACATGAGCAGTTCTTC	CASSPPGTSGGAHEQFF
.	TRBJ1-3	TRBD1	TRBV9	TGTGCCAGCAGCGTAAGGGACAGGGGGACTGGAAACACCATATATTTT	CASSVRDRGTGNTIYF
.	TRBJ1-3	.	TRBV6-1	TGTGCCAGCAGTGAAGAAGCAGATGCCGGAGCTGGAAACACCATATATTTT	CASSEEADAGAGNTIYF
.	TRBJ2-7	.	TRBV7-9	TGTGCCAGCAGCTCCCTAGGGACTCTCTACGAGCAGTACTTC	CASSSLGTLYEQYF
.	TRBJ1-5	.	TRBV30	TGTGCCTGGAGTCCAGGGGTAGGTCAGCCCCAGCATTTT	CAWSPGVGQPQHF
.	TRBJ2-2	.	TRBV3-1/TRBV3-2	TGTGCCATCAGGGAGCTGTTTTTT	CAIRELFF
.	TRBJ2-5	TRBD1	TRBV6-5	TGTGCCAGCAGTTTTGGGACAGGGGGCAAAGAGACCCAGTACTTC	CASSFGTGGKETQYF
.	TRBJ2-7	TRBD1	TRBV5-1	TGCGCCAGCAGCTCACCCCAAAAGAAACTGACAGGGTACCAGGACGAGCAGTACTTC	CASSSPQKKLTGYQDEQYF
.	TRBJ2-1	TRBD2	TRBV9	TGTGCCAGCAGCGTAGTAGCGGGGGGAAACAATGAGCAGTTCTTC	CASSVVAGGNNEQFF
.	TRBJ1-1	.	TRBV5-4	TGTGCCAGCAGCTTCGGACGGGGGAACACTGAAGCTTTCTTT	CASSFGRGNTEAFF
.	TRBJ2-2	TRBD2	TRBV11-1	TGTGCCAGCAGCTTAGGGGGACTACCTAGCGGCGAGCTGTTTTTT	CASSLGGLPSGELFF
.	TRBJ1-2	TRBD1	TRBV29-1	TGCAGCGTTTTAGGACAGGGGGTCAGTGGCTACACCTTC	CSVLGQGVSGYTF
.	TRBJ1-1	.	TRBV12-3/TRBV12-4	TGTGCCAGCAGTTTTTTCGCTGAAGCTTTCTTT	CASSFFAEAFF
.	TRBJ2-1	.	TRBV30	TGTGCCTGGGACGGGAGTATCTCCTACAATGAGCAGTTCTTC	CAWDGSISYNEQFF
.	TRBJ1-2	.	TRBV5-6	TGTGCCAGCAGCTTGGGGGAGTCTTACGCCCGAGGCTATGGCTACACCTTC	CASSLGESYARGYGYTF
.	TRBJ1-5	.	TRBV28	TGTGCCAGCACCGAGGGGAGGAAGGTACGCAATCAGCCCCAGCATTTT	CASTEGRKVRNQPQHF
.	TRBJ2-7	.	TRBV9	TGTGCCAGCAGCCCCCGACCAACAGGGTATGAGCAGTACTTC	CASSPRPTGYEQYF
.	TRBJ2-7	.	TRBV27	TGTGCCAGTTGGACTCTAGGCTACGAGCAGTACTTC	CASWTLGYEQYF
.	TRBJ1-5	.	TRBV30	TGTGCCTGGGGCCTAGGGGGTTCTCCGGGGAATCAGCCCCAGCATTTT	CAWGLGGSPGNQPQHF
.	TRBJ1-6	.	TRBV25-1	TGTGCCAGCAGTGGGGCAGTAAATTCACCCCTCCACTTT	CASSGAVNSPLHF
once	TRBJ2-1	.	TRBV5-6	TGTGCCAGCAGCTTGCTTCCCCGCAATGAGCAGTTCTTC	CASSLLPRNEQFF
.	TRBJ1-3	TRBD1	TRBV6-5	TGTGCCAGCAGTCGAGTACGAAAGGACAGGACCATATATTTT	CASSRVRKDRTIYF
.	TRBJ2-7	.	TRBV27	TGTGCCAGCCGAGGGTGGCTCACGAGCTCCTACGAGCAGTACTTC	CASRGWLTSSYEQYF
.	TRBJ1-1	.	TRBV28	TGTGCCAGCAGTCCCCGGTCTTTAAACACTGAAGCTTTCTTT	CASSPRSLNTEAFF
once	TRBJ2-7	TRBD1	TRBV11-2	TGTGCCAGCAGCTCGCCCTCGGGACAGGCGTCCTACGAGCAGTACTTC	CASSSPSGQASYEQYF
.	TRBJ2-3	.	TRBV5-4	TGTGCCAGCAGCTGGGGGGGGGCCTTCAACACAGATACGCAGTATTTT	CASSWGGAFNTDTQYF